The 31 T cell receptor beta chains given below trace back to one sample, sequenced in a study of CD8 T cells in ankylosing spondylitis. Study-level results: It appeared that ankylosing spondylitis blood was characterized by a TCR beta motif of 8 or 9 highly homologous variants.

No antigen has been identified for these receptors. TCRdb ran MiXCR on the 5' RACE reads and lists one entry per CDR3 protein. The profile shows some 700,000 distinct CDR3 sequences, around a fifth of them singletons. Material: blood, either unsorted or a sorted T cell fraction (not recorded which). The receptor source for this set is a male donor with ankylosing spondylitis.

The chain links TRBV2 to TRBJ1-6, with TRBD1 as a possible D gene (6 bases). This CDR3 region has 15 residues. V was clipped by 1 base and J by 7 bases, with 11 bases between them. Germline values: CDR1 SNHLY, CDR2 FYNNEI. This CDR3 reads CASSEGWQGNSPLHF. CDR3 sequence (DNA): TGTGCCAGCAGTGAAGGGTGGCAGGGGAATTCACCCCTCCACTTT.

The chain couples TRBV4-3 to TRBJ1-3; TRBD1 might be the D (5 bases). The CDR3 length is 20 residues. Germline V gene lookup returns CDR1 LGHNA and CDR2 YSLEER. V was trimmed by 0 bases and J by 0 bases, leaving 21 bases between them. CDR3 sequence: CASSQDSGGGTGYSGNTIYF. The DNA of the CDR3 is TGCGCCAGCAGCCAAGATTCGGGGGGTGGTACAGGCTACTCTGGAAACACCATATATTTT.

The chain couples TRBV9 to TRBJ2-1; TRBD2 agrees at 8 bases. Germline V gene sequence: CDR1 SGDLS, CDR2 YYNGEE. The J segment lost 4 bases and the V segment lost 3 bases, leaving 15 bases of the junction unmatched. The CDR3 covers 18 residues. The CDR3 DNA is TGTGCCAGCAGCGCCAGAGCGACTAGCGTCGGTCTATACAATGAGCAGTTCTTC. Its protein product is CASSARATSVGLYNEQFF.

V is TRBV5-5 and J is TRBJ2-7, with 9 bases that match TRBD2. The V segment lost 6 bases and the J segment 4 bases; nucleotides outside the gene matches: 11. This CDR3 comprises 15 residues. Germline lookup yields CDR1 SGHKS and CDR2 YYEKEE (reference sequence). Here the CDR3 DNA reads TGTGCCAGCAACGCGCTAGCGGGATTGAGGTACGAGCAGTACTTC. It codes for CASNALAGLRYEQYF.

This sequence joins TRBV9 and TRBJ1-1, with D perhaps TRBD1 (5 bases). V gave up 0 bases and J gave up 4 bases, with 13 bases separating them. The V gene's germline CDR1 is SGDLS and CDR2 YYNGEE. This CDR3 has 15 residues. This chain's CDR3 is CASSVEGRSATEAFF. The CDR3 nucleotides read TGTGCCAGCAGCGTAGAGGGGAGGTCCGCCACTGAAGCTTTCTTT.

V and J are TRBV28 and TRBJ2-3, with 14 bases identical to TRBD2. Germline V gene data show CDR1 as MDHEN and CDR2 as SYDVKM. J gave up 5 bases and V 0 bases, and 10 bases lay outside the gene matches. The CDR3 has 19 amino acids. The CDR3 bases are TGTGCCAGCAGTTTATGGTCCAGGGGACTAGCGGGAGATCGAGATACGCAGTATTTT. This translates into CASSLWSRGLAGDRDTQYF. The full variable domain, in which reference TRBV28 and TRBJ2-3 provide the parts outside the CDR3, is DVKVTQSSRYLVKRTGEKVFLECVQDMDHENMFWYRQDPGLGLRLIYFSYDVKMKEKGDIPEGYSVSREKKERFSLILESASTNQTSMYLCASSLWSRGLAGDRDTQYFGPGTRLTVL.

The rearrangement uses TRBV24-1 and TRBJ2-3, with 8 bases aligning to TRBD1. The CDR3 loop spans 18 amino acids. Germline loops: CDR1 KGHDR, CDR2 SFDVKD. V dropped 3 bases and J dropped 1; count of bases not matched to a gene: 11. The CDR3 spells CATSDVGTGGHGTDTQYF. DNA of the CDR3: TGTGCCACCAGTGATGTCGGCACAGGGGGGCACGGCACAGATACGCAGTATTTT.

This clonotype was detected only a few times. The V and J genes are TRBV10-3 and TRBJ2-3; 9 positions match TRBD2. The CDR3 consists of 14 residues. CDR1 is ENHRY and CDR2 is SYGVKD in the germline V gene. After removal of 8 bases from V and 6 bases from J, the junction contained 9 bases not matched to a gene. As DNA, the CDR3 is TGTGCCATCGGCCTGGCGGGAGGGGAGGATACGCAGTATTTT. Translation gives CAIGLAGGEDTQYF.

This clonotype has more than one count but fewer than ten. The chain links TRBV24-1 to TRBJ2-1, with 11 positions matching TRBD1. Germline V CDR1 and CDR2: KGHDR, SFDVKD. Trimming cost V 9 bases and J 6 bases; bases outside gene matches: 6. The CDR3 runs 14 residues. The CDR3 DNA is TGTGCCACCCGGACAGGGGGCGGAAGCAATGAGCAGTTCTTC. Its protein product is CATRTGGGSNEQFF.

This chain links TRBV7-2 with TRBJ2-7; TRBD2 might be the D (7 bases). Per the germline V gene, CDR1 is SGHTA and CDR2 is FQGNSA. This CDR3 is built from 13 residues. Trimming stripped 5 bases from V and 6 bases from J, with 14 bases between. The CDR3 region is CASSQYREGEQYF. As DNA, the CDR3 is TGTGCCAGCAGCCAATACAGGGAGGGCGAGCAGTACTTC.

The chain is built from TRBV7-8 and TRBJ2-2, with 9 bases aligning to TRBD2. The V segment lost 2 bases and the J segment 6 bases; nucleotides outside the gene matches: 7. Germline V gene data show CDR1 as SGHVS and CDR2 as FQNEAQ. The CDR3 loop spans 16 amino acids. CDR3 DNA: TGTGCCAGCAGCTTAAGGTCTAGCGGGGCAGCCGGGGAGCTGTTTTTT. It translates to CASSLRSSGAAGELFF.

The V call is TRBV11-2, the J call TRBJ1-6; 8 nucleotides line up with TRBD1. Trimming at V came to 1 base and at J to 9 bases, leaving 8 bases not matched to a gene. The CDR3 contains 16 residues. Germline V gene lookup returns CDR1 SGHAT and CDR2 FQNNGV. Here the CDR3 DNA reads TGTGCCAGCAGCTTAGGAAGACAGGGGAGTGGTTCACCCCTCCACTTT. This codes for CASSLGRQGSGSPLHF.

The chain has TRBV9 and TRBJ2-4; D is uncertain. The CDR3 is made up of 16 amino acids. Germline loops: CDR1 SGDLS, CDR2 YYNGEE. V dropped 3 bases and J dropped 0 bases, with 13 bases sitting between them. The CDR3 loop is CASSASHSVAKNIQYF. The CDR3, as DNA: TGTGCCAGCAGCGCCAGCCACAGTGTAGCCAAAAACATTCAGTACTTC.

This clonotype was found a few times. The V and J genes are TRBV12-3 or TRBV12-4 and TRBJ2-7, with TRBD1 matching 9 bases. The CDR3 spans 16 residues. Trimming at V came to 7 bases and at J to 3 bases, leaving 13 bases not matched to a gene. CDR3 bases: TGTGCCAGCATCCTAGAACAGGGGGCGTCTTACTACGAGCAGTACTTC. Translating it yields CASILEQGASYYEQYF.

This clonotype has a single count. The chain carries TRBV20-1 and TRBJ2-7; D is perhaps TRBD2 (6 bases). Per germline, CDR1 DFQATT and CDR2 SNEGSKA (reference sequence). V was pared by 6 bases and J by 0 bases, with 12 bases between. The CDR3 sequence is 13 residues long. The CDR3 sequence: CSAYSGSSYEQYF. The DNA of the CDR3 is TGCAGTGCCTATAGCGGTAGCTCCTACGAGCAGTACTTC.

This clonotype was recorded many times. The chain is built from TRBV27 and TRBJ2-3; possibly TRBD1 for D (6 bases). CDR1 and CDR2 (germline): MNHEY, SMNVEV (reference sequence). The CDR3 contains 15 residues. Between the trimmed V and J ends, which lost 2 bases and 0 bases, there was a span of 9 bases. The CDR3 DNA reads as TGTGCCAGCAGTTTAGGACAGCCCAGCACAGATACGCAGTATTTT. Translating gives CASSLGQPSTDTQYF.

J is TRBJ2-2 and V is TRBV20-1; D may correspond to TRBD1 or TRBD2 (5 bases each). CDR1 and CDR2 from the germline V gene are DFQATT and SNEGSKA (reference sequence). The CDR3 runs 14 residues. V was clipped by 1 base and J by 4 bases, with 10 bases between them. CDR3 in amino acids: CSARGRGVTGELFF. The CDR3 DNA follows: TGCAGTGCTAGAGGAAGAGGGGTCACCGGGGAGCTGTTTTTT.

This chain links TRBV5-1 with TRBJ2-1; TRBD1 matches at 7 bases. Germline V gives CDR1 SGHRS, CDR2 YFSETQ. The CDR3 spans 16 residues. Trimming at V came to 4 bases and at J to 4 bases, leaving 11 bases not matched to a gene. The chain's CDR3 is CASSVEQGSLYNEQFF. CDR3 coding DNA: TGCGCCAGCAGCGTCGAACAGGGGTCCCTTTACAATGAGCAGTTCTTC.

This chain connects TRBV12-3 or TRBV12-4 to TRBJ2-5; 8 positions match TRBD1. V shed 7 bases, J shed 0 bases, and the junction held 4 bases outside the gene matches. There are 14 residues in the CDR3. The CDR3 loop is CASTGGYNQETQYF. As DNA, the CDR3 is TGTGCCAGCACAGGGGGCTATAACCAAGAGACCCAGTACTTC.

This clonotype was detected only a few times. This chain uses TRBV12-3 or TRBV12-4 with TRBJ2-3, with 8 bases identical to TRBD2. Losses at the gene ends were 0 bases for V and 2 bases for J; bases not matched to a gene: 7. The CDR3 runs to 17 residues. CDR3 loop: CASSLAQREYLTDTQYF. The CDR3 nucleotides read TGTGCCAGCAGTTTAGCCCAGCGGGAGTACCTCACAGATACGCAGTATTTT.

The genes are TRBV20-1 and TRBJ1-2, with a weak D call TRBD1 (5 bases). V lost 6 bases, J lost 4 bases, and 15 bases lay in between. Germline CDR1 is DFQATT and CDR2 is SNEGSKA (reference sequence). The CDR3 loop spans 13 amino acids. The CDR3 DNA sequence: TGCAGTGCCGTAGACAGAAGTAGCTATGGCTACACCTTC. This codes for CSAVDRSSYGYTF.

The V call is TRBV25-1, the J call TRBJ1-1; D gene uncertain. Trimming took 0 bases from V and 6 from J, leaving 8 bases between them. The CDR3 loop spans 13 amino acids. The germline gives CDR1 MGHDK, CDR2 SYGVNS. CDR3 DNA sequence: TGTGCCAGCAGTGAATATTTCGGCTCTGAAGCTTTCTTT. It yields the protein CASSEYFGSEAFF.

In its sample, this clonotype was seen a few times. The V and J genes are TRBV12-3 or TRBV12-4 and TRBJ1-2; 7 bases line up with TRBD1. V lost 5 bases, J lost 4 bases, and 7 bases stayed unmatched. This CDR3 is built from 14 residues. The chain's CDR3 is CASSALGTAYGYTF. CDR3 nucleotides: TGTGCCAGCAGTGCACTCGGGACAGCCTATGGCTACACCTTC.

There are many counts of this clonotype. V is TRBV2 and J is TRBJ2-1; 10 bases are a match to TRBD2. This CDR3 comprises 14 residues. Trimming at V came to 4 bases and at J to 4 bases, leaving 1 base not matched to a gene. Germline lookup yields CDR1 SNHLY and CDR2 FYNNEI. The CDR3 DNA is TGTGCCAGCAGTGGGACTAGCGGTTACAATGAGCAGTTCTTC. It yields the protein CASSGTSGYNEQFF.

This chain connects TRBV28 to TRBJ1-5; 7 bases align to TRBD1. CDR3 size: 14 residues. In germline, CDR1 is MDHEN, CDR2 SYDVKM. The junction had 7 bases not matched to a gene; V was cut back by 7 bases and J by 4 bases. The CDR3 protein is CASTIDRENQPQHF. In DNA, the CDR3 is TGTGCCAGCACCATTGACAGGGAAAATCAGCCCCAGCATTTT. The variable domain in full, with the rest retrieved from reference TRBV28 and TRBJ1-5, is DVKVTQSSRYLVKRTGEKVFLECVQDMDHENMFWYRQDPGLGLRLIYFSYDVKMKEKGDIPEGYSVSREKKERFSLILESASTNQTSMYLCASTIDRENQPQHFGDGTRLSIL.

This chain connects TRBV6-6 to TRBJ1-2; D gene ambiguous. The germline gives CDR1 MNHNY, CDR2 SVGAGI (reference sequence). With 7 bases removed from V and 1 base from J, the gap between germline ends came to 7 bases. This CDR3 is built from 12 residues. The CDR3, as DNA: TGTGCCAGCATGGGCAGTAACTATGGCTACACCTTC. Translation: CASMGSNYGYTF.

This clonotype was seen a handful of times. V is TRBV6-1 and J is TRBJ2-7, with 7 bases identical to TRBD1. The CDR3 consists of 13 residues. Germline CDR1 is MNHNS and CDR2 is SASEGT. V trimming: 3 bases; J trimming: 5 bases; junction bases outside the gene matches: 4. CDR3 sequence (DNA): TGTGCCAGCAGTGATAGGGGGCTAAACGAGCAGTACTTC. It codes for CASSDRGLNEQYF.

This clonotype has only a few counts. J is TRBJ1-3 and V is TRBV11-2; 7 bases align to TRBD1. The CDR3 totals 17 residues. Germline V gene sequence: CDR1 SGHAT, CDR2 FQNNGV. The trim removed 0 bases at V and 3 bases at J, leaving 8 bases unmatched. As DNA, the CDR3 is TGTGCCAGCAGCTTAGAGGCCCTGACAGGGTTTGGAAACACCATATATTTT. Translated, it gives CASSLEALTGFGNTIYF.

This clonotype showed up just a few times. The conserved closing phenylalanine or tryptophan is absent in this CDR3, likely reflecting a read error. The limits of the CDR3 on the DNA are not certain, so only TCRdb's listed CDR3 is given. The rearrangement links TRBV6-6 to TRBJ2-3; the D call of TRBD2 is as the table states it, not checked on the DNA. Germline loops: CDR1 MNHNY, CDR2 SVGAGI (reference sequence). The CDR3 is 12 residues long, ends included. This CDR3 reads CASSGTSGGPLL.

The V and J genes are TRBV6-5 and TRBJ2-2; D unresolved. The CDR3 has 14 residues. Germline values: CDR1 MNHEY, CDR2 SVGAGI. Between the trimmed V and J ends, which lost 4 bases and 6 bases, there was a span of 12 bases. In nucleotides, the CDR3 is TGTGCCAGCAGTTCCTTAAAAAATTCCGGGGAGCTGTTTTTT. This sequence encodes CASSSLKNSGELFF.

This clonotype was observed a handful of times. The junction shows a germline mismatch at one end, possibly a read error. The rearrangement links TRBV7-2 to TRBJ2-5; D is ambiguous. Germline V lookup: CDR1 SGHTA, CDR2 FQGNSA. The CDR3 sequence is 15 residues long. CDR3 bases: TGTGCCAGCACCTTAGGTGGGGATACCGGGGAGACCCAGTACTTC. Protein product: CASTLGGDTGETQYF.